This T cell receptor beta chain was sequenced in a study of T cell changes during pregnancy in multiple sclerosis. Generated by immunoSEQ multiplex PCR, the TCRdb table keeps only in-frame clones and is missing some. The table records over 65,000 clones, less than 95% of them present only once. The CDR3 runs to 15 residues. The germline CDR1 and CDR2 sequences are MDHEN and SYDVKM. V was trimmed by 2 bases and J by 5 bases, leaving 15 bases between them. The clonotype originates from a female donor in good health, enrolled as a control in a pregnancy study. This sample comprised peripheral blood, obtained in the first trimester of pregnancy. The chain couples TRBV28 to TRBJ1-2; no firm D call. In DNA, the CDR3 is TGTGCCAGCAGTTTACCGGGTGCCCGACTTTATGGCTACACCTTC. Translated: CASSLPGARLYGYTF.